These T cell receptor beta chains were read from a single sample in a study of T cells in Graves' hyperthyroidism and ophthalmopathy. MiXCR was run by TCRdb on the multiplex PCR reads, yielding one entry per CDR3 protein. The sample has about 110,000 distinct CDR3 sequences, approximately 15% seen once. The specimen was blood. These receptors came from a woman aged 45 to 65 with Graves' hyperthyroidism. Both conserved end residues are part of each CDR3. The size field is filled for only some rows; it gives once, few, many or a size class.

V | size | CDR3
TRBV3-1 | many | CASSPGLNYGYTF
TRBV6-1 | many | CASSTGTSVYNEQFF
TRBV30 | . | CAWSVRWGTEKLFF
TRBV20-1 | many | CSASRQGTYEQYF
TRBV15 | many | CATSKGERNQPQHF
TRBV20-1 | many | CSASSSGIFYNEQFF
TRBV7-9 | many | CASSPYRRDRGSGEQYF
TRBV12-3/TRBV12-4 | many | CASSSRVTGGYTF
TRBV5-1 | many | CASSIGTGFSTDTQYF
TRBV20-1 | many | CSAGQALNTEAFF
TRBV19 | many | CASRGEGNQPQHF
TRBV30 | many | CASTTTASTDTQYF
TRBV6-1 | many | CASRGQMNTEAFF
TRBV19 | many | CASSATAFSYEQYF
TRBV18 | many | CASSPSGSSGANVLTF
TRBV2 | few | CASSETGGGTDTQYF
TRBV5-1 | many | CASSLRTGGAETQYF
TRBV28 | . | CASSLNPGQTYNEQFF
TRBV12-3/TRBV12-4 | many | CASSLALAGWVDEQFF
TRBV20-1 | many | CSARASGNTIYF
TRBV5-1 | . | CASSLTWGDTQYF
TRBV13 | . | CASSPYTGTGGPWLAFF
TRBV4-1 | many | CASSLTSGGPWGQFF
TRBV12-3/TRBV12-4 | many | CASKPDGRGAYNEQFF
TRBV4-1 | many | CASSQSFPYGYTF
TRBV19 | many | CASRTEQGRGNGYTF
TRBV19 | many | CASSILGLAVYNEQFF
TRBV20-1 | many | CSAPGQVGYVNTEAFF
TRBV2 | few | CASKTGLNTGELFF
TRBV5-1 | many | CASSFGQYNSPLHF
TRBV7-9 | many | CASSPPRPNTEAFF
TRBV18 | many | CASSPGKGDEQFF
TRBV11-2 | . | CASSILAGGFGETQYF
TRBV5-1 | many | CASSLAGGGPNEQFF
TRBV6-2/TRBV6-3 | many | CASSSRLHEQFF
TRBV12-3/TRBV12-4 | many | CASSFPSRGLAGEKLFF
TRBV20-1 | many | CSARVGAYNSPLHF
TRBV28 | . | CASSSPSAITDTQYF
TRBV20-1 | . | CSALLPGLADPQYTQYF
TRBV6-1 | many | CASSESLSPLHF
TRBV7-2 | many | CASSLHQEDEQFF
TRBV20-1 | many | CSGREGSYNEQFF
TRBV28 | many | CASSPGEETQYF
TRBV20-1 | many | CSAIAGVTDTQYF
TRBV7-8 | many | CASSLARVLQDGYTF